This T cell receptor beta chain was sequenced for a study of T cell clonotyping in hematopoietic cell transplantation. Study-level background: Pretransplant recipient samples were taken after cytoreduction.

In the case of this clone: Its antigen is not known.

The time point: recipient sample about 28 days before transplant, after cytoreduction. Study outcomes and limitations: Graft donor and pretransplant recipient Inverse Simpson Index values predicted broader posttransplant TCR diversity. Few recipient clonotypes overlapped donors; over 97% were de novo at given depth.

The trim removed 1 base at V and 2 bases at J, leaving 14 bases unmatched. Germline loops: CDR1 SGHTA, CDR2 FQGNSA. The CDR3 is made up of 19 amino acids. Libraries were prepared by immunoSEQ multiplex PCR; TCRdb keeps only in-frame clonotypes and omits some of them. The data show around 24,000 clones, 70% to 85% seen once. The rearrangement joins TRBV7-2 to TRBJ2-7; 10 bases agree with TRBD1. This specimen was peripheral blood mononuclear cells, taken before stem cell transplant. This TCR derives from a woman in her sixties or seventies with acute myeloid leukemia. Some clones in this sample may be carry-over from other donors' samples. The CDR3 is CASSLGGYGTGDSTYEQYF. The CDR3 nucleotides are TGTGCCAGCAGCTTAGGGGGATACGGGACAGGGGATTCCACCTACGAGCAGTACTTC.